A selection of T cell receptor beta chains follows, all from one sample in a study of T-cell reconstitution after alpha-beta-depleted transplantation in children. One entry per CDR3 protein results from TCRdb running MiXCR on the PCR reads. The sample shows just under 550,000 distinct CDR3 sequences, around 20% of them seen only once. This specimen consisted of PBMCs from the stem cell graft donor, obtained from the stem cell graft. These receptors were obtained from a human donor who donated a stem cell graft to a child with acute lymphoblastic leukemia. Each CDR3 is given with its conserved first and last residue. D genes are given only for firm matches. Where a row states a size, it is once, few, many or the class of an expanded clone; other rows omit it.

V gene	J gene	clone size	D gene	CDR3 protein	CDR3 DNA
TRBV4-1	TRBJ1-5	few	.	CASSQDVGLSNQPQHF	TGCGCCAGCAGCCAAGATGTGGGTCTAAGCAATCAGCCCCAGCATTTT
TRBV19	TRBJ2-4	.	.	CASRAPDGNIQYF	TGTGCCAGTCGAGCCCCGGACGGAAACATTCAGTACTTC
TRBV28	TRBJ2-7	.	.	CASSFSRTANHEQYF	TGTGCCAGCAGTTTCTCCCGGACAGCTAACCACGAGCAGTACTTC
TRBV27	TRBJ2-5	.	TRBD1	CASSNRGLGETQYF	TGTGCCAGCAGCAACAGGGGGCTAGGGGAGACCCAGTACTTC
TRBV5-1	TRBJ2-7	.	TRBD2	CASSLEGRDEQYF	TGCGCCAGCAGCTTGGAGGGGAGGGACGAGCAGTACTTC
TRBV5-6	TRBJ1-3	few	.	CASSLSRQSSGNTIYF	TGTGCCAGCAGCTTGTCCCGACAGAGCTCTGGAAACACCATATATTTT
TRBV10-3	TRBJ2-7	.	TRBD2	CAISESAGGLVEQYF	TGTGCCATCAGTGAGTCCGCGGGAGGGCTTGTCGAGCAGTACTTC
TRBV5-1	TRBJ2-7	.	.	CASSLRSRRSYEQYF	TGCGCCAGCAGCCTCCGGTCTAGGAGGTCCTACGAGCAGTACTTC
TRBV6-5	TRBJ2-6	.	.	CASSWTENSGANVLTF	TGTGCCAGCAGTTGGACAGAAAACTCTGGGGCCAACGTCCTGACTTTC
TRBV15	TRBJ1-5	.	TRBD1	CATSREDRVSNQPQHF	TGTGCCACCAGCAGAGAAGACAGGGTTAGCAATCAGCCCCAGCATTTT
TRBV24-1	TRBJ2-3	few	TRBD2	CATSDRTSGRHTQYF	TGTGCCACCAGTGACCGGACTAGCGGGAGGCATACGCAGTATTTT
TRBV5-1	TRBJ2-1	.	.	CASSLEVRSEQFF	TGCGCCAGCAGCTTGGAGGTTAGAAGTGAGCAGTTCTTC
TRBV9	TRBJ2-7	.	.	CASSVGLGNEQYF	TGTGCCAGCAGCGTAGGTTTGGGAAATGAGCAGTACTTC
TRBV11-2	TRBJ2-7	few	.	CASSRLLGGQYF	TGTGCCAGCAGCCGCCTTTTAGGGGGGCAGTACTTC
TRBV5-4	TRBJ2-4	.	.	CASSPAGIAKNIQYF	TGTGCCAGCAGCCCAGCAGGGATAGCCAAAAACATTCAGTACTTC
TRBV29-1	TRBJ2-7	.	.	CSVETRGGSYEQYF	TGCAGCGTTGAAACTCGGGGAGGTTCCTACGAGCAGTACTTC
TRBV7-2	TRBJ2-7	few	TRBD2	CASSSGGAGVREQYF	TGTGCCAGCAGCTCGGGAGGGGCGGGAGTAAGGGAGCAGTACTTC
TRBV6-5	TRBJ1-2	.	.	CASNYSRGGYGYTF	TGTGCCAGCAATTACTCACGCGGGGGGTATGGCTACACCTTC
TRBV7-9	TRBJ2-4	few	.	CASSLITLAKNIQYF	TGTGCCAGCAGCTTAATAACCTTAGCCAAAAACATTCAGTACTTC
TRBV6-2/TRBV6-3	TRBJ2-1	few	TRBD2	CASSSGVEREKSNNEQFF	TGTGCCAGCAGCTCCGGCGTGGAGCGGGAGAAGTCGAACAATGAGCAGTTCTTC
TRBV24-1	TRBJ2-7	.	TRBD1	CATSEAGQGRSEQYF	TGTGCCACCAGTGAGGCGGGACAGGGAAGGAGCGAGCAGTACTTC
TRBV10-3	TRBJ1-1	.	.	CANFNPYLVGNTEAFF	TGTGCCAACTTTAATCCATACCTCGTCGGAAACACTGAAGCTTTCTTT
TRBV12-5	TRBJ2-2	.	.	CASASPDGSLMTGELFF	TGTGCTAGTGCTTCCCCGGACGGAAGCCTTATGACCGGGGAGCTGTTTTTT